These 13 T cell receptor beta chains came from one sample sequenced in a study of CD8+CD57+ T cells in acquired aplastic anemia. CDR3 and TCR beta VDJ profiling relied on a genomic DNA template. In TCRdb, the reads were re-called with MiXCR into one record per CDR3 protein. The sample lists approximately 470,000 distinct CDR3 sequences, around 30% occurring once. Only patients with CD8+CD57+ cell expansion on flow cytometry were chosen for sequencing. Material: sorted CD4+, CD8+, or CD8+CD57+ T cells (not recorded which) from PBMCs. These receptors were taken from a human donor with aplastic anemia.

The rearrangement links TRBV7-6 to TRBJ1-3; possibly TRBD1 for D (5 bases). V was pared by 3 bases and J by 3 bases, with 12 bases between. The CDR3 sequence is 15 residues long. Germline-derived CDR1 and CDR2 are SGHVS and FNYEAQ. CDR3 nucleotides: TGTGCCAGCAGCTTCCTAGGGGAAGGTGGAAACACCATATATTTT. Amino acid sequence: CASSFLGEGGNTIYF.

This rearrangement joins TRBV2 to TRBJ2-7; 7 bases match TRBD1. CDR1 is SNHLY, CDR2 FYNNEI, per germline. The junction had 11 bases not matched to a gene; V was cut back by 4 bases and J by 5 bases. The CDR3 loop spans 15 amino acids. CDR3 nucleotides: TGTGCCAGCAGTGTCTTGAGGGACAGAATCCACGAGCAGTACTTC. Translated: CASSVLRDRIHEQYF. The variable domain in full, with the rest retrieved from reference TRBV2 and TRBJ2-7, is EPEVTQTPSHQVTQMGQEVILRCVPISNHLYFYWYRQILGQKVEFLVSFYNNEISEKSEIFDDQFSVERPDGSNFTLKIRSTKLEDSAMYFCASSVLRDRIHEQYFGPGTRLTVT.

Concerning this clonotype: One junction end does not reproduce the germline sequence, and a read error may be involved. This chain joins TRBV7-8 and TRBJ2-7; 7 nucleotides line up with TRBD1. There are 9 residues in the CDR3. Germline lookup yields CDR1 SGHVS and CDR2 FQNEAQ. The CDR3 is CASSRGQNF. The CDR3 nucleotides are TGTGCCAGCAGCCGGGGACAGAACTTC. Full variable domain (missing parts from reference TRBV7-8 and TRBJ2-7): GAGVSQSPRYKVAKRGQDVALRCDPISGHVSLFWYQQALGQGPEFLTYFQNEAQLDKSGLPSDRFFAERPEGSVSTLKIQRTQQEDSAVYLCASSRGQNFGPGTRLTVT.

The chain carries TRBV24-1 and TRBJ1-6, with TRBD1 as a possible D gene (6 bases). The CDR3 loop spans 15 amino acids. V lost 1 base, J lost 8 bases, and 11 bases lay in between. Germline-derived CDR1 and CDR2 are KGHDR and SFDVKD. The CDR3, as DNA: TGTGCCACCAGTGATTTTAGCGGGGGGCATTCACCCCTCCACTTT. Its translation is CATSDFSGGHSPLHF.

CDR3 amino acids: CASSPDRGGYEQYV. In nucleotides, the CDR3 is TGTGCCAGCAGCCCGGACAGGGGCGGATACGAGCAGTACGTC. The gene calls are TRBV7-2 and TRBJ2-7, with 9 positions matching TRBD1. The J segment lost 4 bases and the V segment lost 5 bases, leaving 6 bases of the junction unmatched. Germline lookup yields CDR1 SGHTA and CDR2 FQGNSA. The CDR3 spans 14 residues.

The chain combines TRBV25-1 with TRBJ1-2; TRBD1 matches 10 bases. Germline V gene data show CDR1 as MGHDK and CDR2 as SYGVNS. This CDR3 contains 17 residues. The V and J ends lost 0 bases and 8 bases, in that order; junction bases with no gene match: 12. The CDR3 here is CASSEYALGTGVEGYTF. The CDR3 DNA reads TGTGCCAGCAGTGAATACGCACTTGGGACAGGGGTGGAAGGCTACACCTTC.

The rearrangement uses TRBV6-1 and TRBJ2-3; D is unresolved. The V gene lost 0 bases and the J gene lost 2 bases, with 3 bases spanning the gap. The germline V gene has CDR1 MNHNS and CDR2 SASEGT. The CDR3 has 13 amino acids. The CDR3 here is CASSEAITDTQYF. Written as DNA, the CDR3 is TGTGCCAGCAGTGAAGCCATCACAGATACGCAGTATTTT.

DNA of the CDR3: TGTGCCAGCATGGGGGGGAGCTCCTACAATGAGCAGTTCTTC. Its translation: CASMGGSSYNEQFF. The V and J genes are TRBV2 and TRBJ2-1; TRBD2 agrees at 7 bases. The CDR3 runs 14 residues. Germline CDR1 SNHLY, CDR2 FYNNEI. J was trimmed by 0 bases and V by 7 bases; bases with no gene match: 3.

In its sample, this clonotype was seen many times. This sequence joins TRBV10-3 and TRBJ1-1; D is unresolved. V lost 8 bases, J lost 4 bases, and 11 bases lay in between. Germline V gene sequence: CDR1 ENHRY, CDR2 SYGVKD. The CDR3 contains 12 residues. The CDR3 DNA follows: TGTGCCATCGGAGGGAGCCCCACTGAAGCTTTCTTT. This codes for CAIGGSPTEAFF.

This chain links TRBV5-1 with TRBJ1-4; 9 bases are shared with TRBD1. V trimming: 7 bases; J trimming: 7 bases; junction bases outside the gene matches: 17. The germline V gene encodes CDR1 SGHRS and CDR2 YFSETQ. The CDR3 extends over 17 amino acids. The CDR3 nucleotides read TGCGCCAGCGCTGCCGGGACAGGGACCTCCGCGGGTGAAAAACTGTTTTTT. Its translation: CASAAGTGTSAGEKLFF.

There are many counts of this clonotype. This sequence joins TRBV15 and TRBJ1-5; 7 nucleotides align to TRBD1. The CDR3 runs 16 residues. From germline, CDR1 is LNHNV and CDR2 YYDKDF (reference sequence). Trimming took 0 bases from V and 6 from J; bases not matched to a gene: 8. In DNA form, the CDR3 reads TGTGCCACCAGCAGAGATACTGGAGGGGGCAGTCAGCCCCAGCATTTT. Its translation is CATSRDTGGGSQPQHF.

The chain uses TRBV19 and TRBJ1-1, with 9 bases identical to TRBD1. CDR1 LNHDA and CDR2 SQIVND come from the germline V gene (reference sequence). The CDR3 is 12 residues long. J lost 10 bases, V lost 5 bases, and 5 bases had no gene match. As DNA, the CDR3 is TGTGCCAGTAGTGAGACAGGGGGGCGAGCTTTCTTT. Translation: CASSETGGRAFF.

As concerns this clonotype: Given a much more abundant clone one base away, this may be a read error. The chain combines TRBV10-3 with TRBJ2-2; D ambiguous. The CDR3 has 18 amino acids. In germline, CDR1 is ENHRY, CDR2 SYGVKD. Between the trimmed V and J ends, which lost 2 bases and 4 bases, there was a span of 20 bases. CDR3 in DNA: TGTGCCATCAGTGAGCCGATTATATTTGGGCCGGGCACCGGGGAGCTGTTTTTT. Its protein is CAISEPIIFGPGTGELFF.